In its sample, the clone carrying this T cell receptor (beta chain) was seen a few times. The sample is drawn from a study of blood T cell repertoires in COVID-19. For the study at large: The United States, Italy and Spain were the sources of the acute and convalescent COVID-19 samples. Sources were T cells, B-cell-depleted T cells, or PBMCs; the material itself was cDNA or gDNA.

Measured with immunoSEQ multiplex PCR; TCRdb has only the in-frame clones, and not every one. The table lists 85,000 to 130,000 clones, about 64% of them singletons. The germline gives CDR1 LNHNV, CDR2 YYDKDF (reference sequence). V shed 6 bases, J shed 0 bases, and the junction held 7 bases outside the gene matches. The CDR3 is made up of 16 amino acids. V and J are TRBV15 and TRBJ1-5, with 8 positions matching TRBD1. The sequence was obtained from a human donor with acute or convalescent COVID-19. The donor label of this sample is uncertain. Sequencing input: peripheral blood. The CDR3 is CATRQGVPNSNQPQHF. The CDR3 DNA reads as TGTGCCACCAGACAGGGGGTTCCTAATAGCAATCAGCCCCAGCATTTT.